This TCR beta chain is drawn from a study of cytomegalovirus exposure and HLA in healthy donors. Study-wide background: Genotyping showed 70% to 90% of over 350 donors falling in the Caucasian-associated ancestry cluster.

The PCR was carried out with 60 Vbeta primers and 13 Jbeta primers. TCRdb's table, derived via immunoSEQ multiplex PCR, lists solely in-frame clones and lacks some. The data show 130,000 to 150,000 clones, over 60% seen once. V lost 6 bases and J lost 1, with 4 bases in between. CDR1 is SGHNT and CDR2 is YENEEA in the germline V gene. The CDR3 consists of 12 residues. Study-wide results and caveats: The study had only CMV serostatus as immune exposure information. Reportedly, HLA-A and HLA-B alleles of most subjects were accurately predicted from TCR beta.

As to this clone: Its antigen is still unknown.

Material: PBMCs. The sequence was collected from a woman in her forties or fifties in good health and CMV-seronegative. The chain has TRBV11-3 and TRBJ1-3; unclear D gene. In DNA, the CDR3 is TGTGCCAGCAGTTATTCTGGAAACACCATATATTTT. Its translation: CASSYSGNTIYF.